Here is one TCR beta chain with its context. Its target is not known. Assay used: immunoSEQ multiplex PCR; TCRdb lists only in-frame clones, some missing. The sample shows tens of thousands of clones, roughly 89% of them seen only once. This specimen comes from a study of OX40 agonist ivuxolimab in advanced cancers. Study-wide context: Age averaged around 60 years (range roughly 23 to 79), and less than 85% were male.

Trimming took off 7 bases at V and 1 base at J, with 8 bases between the two ends. The CDR3 is 13 residues long. In germline, CDR1 is MDHEN, CDR2 SYDVKM. Study-level findings and limits: Averaging showed that CD8+ T cells had more expanded clones than CD4+ did.

The source is an adult with an advanced solid tumor such as melanoma, head and neck, liver or kidney cancer. This chain uses TRBV28 with TRBJ1-5; D is unclear. The sample was CD4+ or CD8+ T cells sorted from blood, taken in a trial of the OX40 agonist ivuxolimab. As DNA, the CDR3 is TGTGCCAGCAATGGAAGAAGCAATCAGCCCCAGCATTTT. This sequence encodes CASNGRSNQPQHF.